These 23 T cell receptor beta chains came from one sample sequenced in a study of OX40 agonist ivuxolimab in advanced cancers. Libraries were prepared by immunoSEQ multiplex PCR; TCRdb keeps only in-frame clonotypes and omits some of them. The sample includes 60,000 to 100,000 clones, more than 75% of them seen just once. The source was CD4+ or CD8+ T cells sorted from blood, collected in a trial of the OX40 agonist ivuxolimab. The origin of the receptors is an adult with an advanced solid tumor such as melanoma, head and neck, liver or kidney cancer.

CDR3: CASSLGLGLETQYF. CDR3 DNA: TGTGCCAGCAGCTTAGGGCTGGGGTTAGAGACCCAGTACTTC. This chain uses TRBV7-2 with TRBJ2-5; no clear D. The CDR3 runs 14 residues. V lost 1 base and J lost 4, with 10 bases in between. Germline V CDR1 and CDR2: SGHTA, FQGNSA.

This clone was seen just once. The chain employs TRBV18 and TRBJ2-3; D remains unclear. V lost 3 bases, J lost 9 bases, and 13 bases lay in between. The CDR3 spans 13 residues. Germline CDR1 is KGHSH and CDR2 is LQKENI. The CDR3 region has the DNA TGTGCCAGCTCACCGACGGGTCTCCCAACGCAGTATTTT. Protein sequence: CASSPTGLPTQYF.

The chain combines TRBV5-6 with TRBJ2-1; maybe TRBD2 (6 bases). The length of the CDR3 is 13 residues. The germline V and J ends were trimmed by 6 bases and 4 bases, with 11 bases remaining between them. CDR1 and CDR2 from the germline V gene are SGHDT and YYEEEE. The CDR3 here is CASNGGLYNEQFF. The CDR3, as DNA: TGTGCCAGCAACGGGGGACTTTACAATGAGCAGTTCTTC.

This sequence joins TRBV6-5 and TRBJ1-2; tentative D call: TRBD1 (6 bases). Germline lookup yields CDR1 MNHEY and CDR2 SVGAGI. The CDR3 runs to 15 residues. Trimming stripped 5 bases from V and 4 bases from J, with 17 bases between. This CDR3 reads CASSPRQEAIYGYTF. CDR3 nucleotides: TGTGCCAGCAGTCCCCGACAGGAAGCCATCTATGGCTACACCTTC.

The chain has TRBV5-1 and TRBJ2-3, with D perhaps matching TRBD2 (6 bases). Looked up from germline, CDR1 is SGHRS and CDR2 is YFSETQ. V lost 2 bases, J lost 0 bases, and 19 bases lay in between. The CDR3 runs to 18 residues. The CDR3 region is CASSFVASGTSSTDTQYF. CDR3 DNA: TGCGCCAGCAGCTTCGTGGCTAGTGGGACTTCGAGCACAGATACGCAGTATTTT. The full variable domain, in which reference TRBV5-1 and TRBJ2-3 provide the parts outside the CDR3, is KAGVTQTPRYLIKTRGQQVTLSCSPISGHRSVSWYQQTPGQGLQFLFEYFSETQRNKGNFPGRFSGRQFSNSRSEMNVSTLELGDSALYLCASSFVASGTSSTDTQYFGPGTRLTVL.

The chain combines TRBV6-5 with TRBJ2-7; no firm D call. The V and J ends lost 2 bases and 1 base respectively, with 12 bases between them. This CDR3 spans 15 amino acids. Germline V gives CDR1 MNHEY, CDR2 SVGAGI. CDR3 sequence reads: CASSYVISSSYEQYF. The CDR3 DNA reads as TGTGCCAGCAGTTACGTCATCAGTTCTTCCTACGAGCAGTACTTC.

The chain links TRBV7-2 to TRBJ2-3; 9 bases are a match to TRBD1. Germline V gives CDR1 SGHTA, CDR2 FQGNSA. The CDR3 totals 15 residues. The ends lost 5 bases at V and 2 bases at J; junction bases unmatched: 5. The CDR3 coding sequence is TGTGCCAGCAGCGAGGGACAGGGACCCACAGATACGCAGTATTTT. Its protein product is CASSEGQGPTDTQYF.

In DNA, the CDR3 is TGTGCCAGCAGTTACTCTGGGGGGGTCGGTGAAAAACTGTTTTTT. It codes for CASSYSGGVGEKLFF. This chain joins TRBV6-5 and TRBJ1-4; the D gene is possibly TRBD1 (5 bases). V was cut by 0 bases and J by 7 bases, with 12 bases left in between. The CDR3 contains 15 residues. The V gene's germline CDR1 is MNHEY and CDR2 SVGAGI.

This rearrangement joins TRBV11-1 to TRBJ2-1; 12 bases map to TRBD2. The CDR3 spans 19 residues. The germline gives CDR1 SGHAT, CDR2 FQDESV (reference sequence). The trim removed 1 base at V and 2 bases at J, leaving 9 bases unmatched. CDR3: CASSLGLAGGPRTYNEQFF. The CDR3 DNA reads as TGTGCCAGCAGCTTAGGCCTAGCGGGAGGGCCGAGGACCTACAATGAGCAGTTCTTC.

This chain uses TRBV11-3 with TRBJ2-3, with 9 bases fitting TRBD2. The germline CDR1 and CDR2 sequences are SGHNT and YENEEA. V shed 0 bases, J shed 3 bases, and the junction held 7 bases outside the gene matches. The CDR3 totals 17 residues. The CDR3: CASSLDPYLAGTDTQYF. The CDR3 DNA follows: TGTGCCAGCAGCTTAGATCCCTACCTAGCGGGGACAGATACGCAGTATTTT.

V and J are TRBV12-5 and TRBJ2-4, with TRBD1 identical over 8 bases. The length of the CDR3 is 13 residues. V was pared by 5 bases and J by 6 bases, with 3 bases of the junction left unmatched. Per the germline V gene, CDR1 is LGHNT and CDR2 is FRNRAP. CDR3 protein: CASGLQGGNIQYF. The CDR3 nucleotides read TGTGCTAGTGGTCTACAGGGGGGAAACATTCAGTACTTC.

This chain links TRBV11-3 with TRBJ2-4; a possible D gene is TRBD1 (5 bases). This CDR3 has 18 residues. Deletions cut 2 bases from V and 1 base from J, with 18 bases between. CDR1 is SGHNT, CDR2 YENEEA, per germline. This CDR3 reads CASSLTRVDTVAKNIQYF. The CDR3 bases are TGTGCCAGCAGCTTAACTCGCGTGGACACCGTTGCCAAAAACATTCAGTACTTC. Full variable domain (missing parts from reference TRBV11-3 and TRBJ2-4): EAGVVQSPRYKIIEKKQPVAFWCNPISGHNTLYWYLQNLGQGPELLIRYENEEAVDDSQLPKDRFSAERLKGVDSTLKIQPAELGDSAVYLCASSLTRVDTVAKNIQYFGAGTRLSVL.

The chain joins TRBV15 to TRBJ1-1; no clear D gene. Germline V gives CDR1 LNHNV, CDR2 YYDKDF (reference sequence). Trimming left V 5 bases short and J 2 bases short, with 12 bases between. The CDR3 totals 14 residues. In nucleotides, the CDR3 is TGTGCCACCAGCCCCATGGGAGTAAACACTGAAGCTTTCTTT. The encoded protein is CATSPMGVNTEAFF.

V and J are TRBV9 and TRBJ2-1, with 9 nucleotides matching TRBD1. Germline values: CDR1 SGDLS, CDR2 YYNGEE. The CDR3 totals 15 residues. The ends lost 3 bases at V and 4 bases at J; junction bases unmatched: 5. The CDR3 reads CASSAGQGQYNEQFF. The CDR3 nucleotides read TGTGCCAGCAGCGCCGGACAGGGGCAGTACAATGAGCAGTTCTTC.

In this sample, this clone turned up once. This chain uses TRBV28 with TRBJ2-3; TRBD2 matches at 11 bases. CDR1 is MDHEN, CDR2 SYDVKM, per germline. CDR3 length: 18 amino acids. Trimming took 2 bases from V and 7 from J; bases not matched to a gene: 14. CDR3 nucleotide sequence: TGTGCCAGCAGTTTACCGAATAGCGGGAGGGACTTTGGGAATACGCAGTATTTT. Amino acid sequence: CASSLPNSGRDFGNTQYF.

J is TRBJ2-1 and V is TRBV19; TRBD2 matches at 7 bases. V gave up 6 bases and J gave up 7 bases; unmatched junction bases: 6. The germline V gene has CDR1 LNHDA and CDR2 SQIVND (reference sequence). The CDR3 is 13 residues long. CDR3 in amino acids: CASSGLVRNEQFF. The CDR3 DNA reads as TGTGCCAGTAGCGGACTAGTTAGGAATGAGCAGTTCTTC.

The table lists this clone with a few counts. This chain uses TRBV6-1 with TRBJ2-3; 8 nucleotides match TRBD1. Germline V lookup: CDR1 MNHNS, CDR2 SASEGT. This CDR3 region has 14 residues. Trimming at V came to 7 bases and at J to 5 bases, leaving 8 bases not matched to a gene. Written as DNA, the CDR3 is TGTGCCAGCACGAGACAGGGGTGGGGAGATACGCAGTATTTT. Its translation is CASTRQGWGDTQYF.

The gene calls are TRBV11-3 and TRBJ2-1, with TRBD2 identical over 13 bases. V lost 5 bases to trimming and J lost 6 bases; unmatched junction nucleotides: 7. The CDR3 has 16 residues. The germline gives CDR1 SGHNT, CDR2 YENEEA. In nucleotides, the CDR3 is TGTGCCAGCAGCATAGCCGGGACTAGCGGGGTCAATGAGCAGTTCTTC. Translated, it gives CASSIAGTSGVNEQFF. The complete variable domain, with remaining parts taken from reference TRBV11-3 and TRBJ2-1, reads EAGVVQSPRYKIIEKKQPVAFWCNPISGHNTLYWYLQNLGQGPELLIRYENEEAVDDSQLPKDRFSAERLKGVDSTLKIQPAELGDSAVYLCASSIAGTSGVNEQFFGPGTRLTVL.

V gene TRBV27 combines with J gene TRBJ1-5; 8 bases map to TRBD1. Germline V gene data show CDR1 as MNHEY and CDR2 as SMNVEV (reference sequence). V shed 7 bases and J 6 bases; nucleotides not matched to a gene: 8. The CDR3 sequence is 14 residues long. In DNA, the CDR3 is TGTGCCAGCACCCCGAGACAGGGGCTTCAGCCCCAGCATTTT. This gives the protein CASTPRQGLQPQHF.

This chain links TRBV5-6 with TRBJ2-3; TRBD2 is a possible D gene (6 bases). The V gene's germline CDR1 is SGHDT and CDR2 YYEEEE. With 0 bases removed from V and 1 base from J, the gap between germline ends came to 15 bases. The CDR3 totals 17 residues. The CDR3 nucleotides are TGTGCCAGCAGCTTGGTGTTTCGGGAGATGGGCACAGATACGCAGTATTTT. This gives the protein CASSLVFREMGTDTQYF.

The CDR3 spells CASSLGHSNTEAFF. The CDR3 region has the DNA TGTGCCAGCAGCTTAGGTCACTCAAACACTGAAGCTTTCTTT. V usage is TRBV7-2 and J usage is TRBJ1-1; D is unresolved. Germline V gives CDR1 SGHTA, CDR2 FQGNSA. The CDR3 consists of 14 residues. V was shortened by 1 base and J by 2 bases, with 8 bases between the two germline ends.

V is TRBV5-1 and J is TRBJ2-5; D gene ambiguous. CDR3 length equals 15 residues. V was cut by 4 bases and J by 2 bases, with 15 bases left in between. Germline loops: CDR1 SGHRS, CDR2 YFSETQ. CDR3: CASSPLSGPQETQYF. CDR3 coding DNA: TGCGCCAGCAGCCCACTCTCCGGACCTCAAGAGACCCAGTACTTC.

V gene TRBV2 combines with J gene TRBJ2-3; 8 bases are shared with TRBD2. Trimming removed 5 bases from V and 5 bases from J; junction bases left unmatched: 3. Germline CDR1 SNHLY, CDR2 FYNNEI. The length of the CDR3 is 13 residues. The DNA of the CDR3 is TGTGCCAGCAGTATTAGCGGGGTAGATACGCAGTATTTT. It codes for CASSISGVDTQYF.